Each of the 3 T cell receptor beta chains below was sequenced from the same sample in a study of shared clonotypes between healthy human individuals. CD45RO-negative CD8 cells positively selected for CCR7 made up the naive population, which excluded terminally differentiated effector memory CD45RA+ cells. TCRdb's table, derived via immunoSEQ multiplex PCR, lists solely in-frame clones and lacks some. The repertoire holds over 2,000,000 clones, around 93% seen once, with about 1.7% in the top ten. Sequencing was done on a sample of naive CD8+ T cells from PBMCs. Receptors originate from a man younger than 35 in good health. Some clones in this sample may be carry-over from other donors' samples.

This clone was detected only once. This chain connects TRBV19 to TRBJ1-2; D is unclear. Trimming took off 4 bases at V and 6 bases at J, with 12 bases between the two ends. The length of the CDR3 is 13 residues. Germline V lookup: CDR1 LNHDA, CDR2 SQIVND (reference sequence). The CDR3 nucleotides are TGTGCCAGTAGTACCGGTAGGCGGGATGGCTACACCTTC. Protein: CASSTGRRDGYTF.

The chain recombines TRBV29-1 with TRBJ2-1, with D possibly matching TRBD2 (6 bases). This CDR3 region has 14 residues. V shed 8 bases and J shed 6 bases, with 20 bases lying between them. Germline V gives CDR1 SQVTM, CDR2 ANQGSEA. DNA for the CDR3: TGCAGCTTTTCCGCGGGAACGTTTAGCAATGAGCAGTTCTTC. It specifies CSFSAGTFSNEQFF.

This clone has only one observation. The V and J genes are TRBV28 and TRBJ1-1; D may be TRBD1 (6 bases). Per the germline V gene, CDR1 is MDHEN and CDR2 is SYDVKM. This CDR3 is 14 amino acids long. V lost 2 bases and J 5 bases, leaving 12 bases between the germline ends. CDR3 protein: CASSLAGRGTEAFF. The CDR3 DNA sequence: TGTGCCAGCAGTTTAGCAGGGAGGGGGACTGAAGCTTTCTTT.